Below are 30 T cell receptor beta chains sequenced from a single sample in a study of Graves' ophthalmopathy and Graves' hyperthyroidism. Amplification targeted the TCR beta CDR3 regions, with RNA transcripts as the source material. Second-round multiplex PCR followed a first-round RT-PCR using HTBI primers. TCRdb reprocessed the multiplex PCR reads via MiXCR and lists one record per CDR3 protein. This sample has some 750,000 distinct CDR3 sequences, with roughly two fifths found just once. Sequencing was carried out using peripheral blood. All receptors derive from an adult man with Graves' ophthalmopathy.

With respect to this clonotype: A much more abundant neighbour one base away suggests this may be a read error. The rearrangement uses TRBV2 and TRBJ2-7; D remains ambiguous. This CDR3 has 11 residues. Germline assignment: CDR1 SNHLY and CDR2 FYNNEI. This CDR3 is CVSRLNYEQYF. The CDR3 DNA follows: TGTGTCAGCCGTCTCAATTACGAGCAGTACTTC. Variable domain in full (rest from reference TRBV2 and TRBJ2-7): EPEVTQTPSHQVTQMGQEVILRCVPISNHLYFYWYRQILGQKVEFLVSFYNNEISEKSEIFDDQFSVERPDGSNFTLKIRSTKLEDSAMYFCVSRLNYEQYFGPGTRLTVT.

J is TRBJ1-5 and V is TRBV20-1, with D unclear. V was cut by 4 bases and J by 4 bases, with 8 bases left in between. This CDR3 has 12 amino acids. Germline CDR1 and CDR2: DFQATT and SNEGSKA (reference sequence). The CDR3 sequence is CSAKIGNQPQHF. The CDR3 nucleotides are TGCAGTGCTAAGATAGGGAATCAGCCCCAGCATTTT.

This clonotype was picked up many times. The V gene is TRBV11-2, the J gene TRBJ1-2, with D unclear. V gave up 5 bases and J gave up 8 bases, with 15 bases separating them. This CDR3 is built from 13 residues. Germline V gene sequence: CDR1 SGHAT, CDR2 FQNNGV. This CDR3 reads CASSQTYPGGYTF. As DNA, the CDR3 is TGTGCCAGCAGCCAAACATACCCTGGAGGCTACACCTTC.

V usage is TRBV5-1 and J usage is TRBJ1-6; 12 positions agree with TRBD1. The CDR3 runs 17 residues. J gave up 10 bases and V 5 bases, and 13 bases lay outside the gene matches. Germline V gene data show CDR1 as SGHRS and CDR2 as YFSETQ. CDR3 DNA sequence: TGCGCCAGCAGACTGTCTCGGGACAGGGGGCTGGTCTCACCCCTCCACTTT. As protein: CASRLSRDRGLVSPLHF.

J is TRBJ1-2 and V is TRBV7-6; 7 bases map to TRBD1. Germline CDR1 SGHVS, CDR2 FNYEAQ. J gave up 8 bases and V 6 bases, and 18 bases lay outside the gene matches. The CDR3 covers 16 residues. The DNA for the CDR3 is TGTGCCAGCAGTTCGGACCCGGACAGGCCCCTGTGGGGCTACACCTTC. Protein: CASSSDPDRPLWGYTF.

This clonotype was seen at least ten times. One end of the junction fails to match germline, which may point to a read error. The chain uses TRBV2 and TRBJ1-5, with 8 bases lining up with TRBD1. Germline V gene data show CDR1 as SNHLY and CDR2 as FYNNEI. CDR3 size: 16 residues. The CDR3 region is CASSEYKRGEGTGINF. Written as DNA, the CDR3 is TGTGCCAGCAGTGAATATAAACGAGGCGAGGGGACAGGCATCAATTTT.

With respect to this clonotype: Possible read error: a much larger clone is one base away. The rearrangement uses TRBV24-1 and TRBJ2-7; TRBD2 is a possible D gene (5 bases). This CDR3 contains 14 residues. Trimming shortened V by 10 bases and J by 7 bases, and 22 bases separated the two germline ends. The germline CDR1 and CDR2 sequences are KGHDR and SFDVKD. CDR3 nucleotides: TGTGCCACTTCCGAGGGTTCCCAGCCGGCGGAGCAGTACTTC. It yields the protein CATSEGSQPAEQYF.

This clonotype has ten or more counts. The rearrangement joins TRBV10-3 to TRBJ2-2; D unresolved. This CDR3 is built from 14 residues. Germline loops: CDR1 ENHRY, CDR2 SYGVKD. Trimming shortened V by 0 bases and J by 6 bases, and 8 bases separated the two germline ends. The CDR3 DNA is TGTGCCATCAGTGAGTCGGGTCTTCCCGGGGAGCTGTTTTTT. Translating it yields CAISESGLPGELFF.

V usage is TRBV4-1 and J usage is TRBJ1-5; D not certain. Trimming removed 0 bases at V and 1 base at J, with 10 bases between. The CDR3 totals 16 residues. The germline gives CDR1 MGHRA, CDR2 YSYEKL. The chain's CDR3 is CASSQDNGGSNQPQHF. CDR3 sequence (DNA): TGCGCCAGCAGCCAAGACAACGGTGGGAGCAATCAGCCCCAGCATTTT.

This clonotype was seen repeatedly, ten times or more. The chain carries TRBV19 and TRBJ1-3; D not certain. The length of the CDR3 is 11 residues. Germline V gene sequence: CDR1 LNHDA, CDR2 SQIVND (reference sequence). Trimming left V 10 bases short and J 0 bases short, with 4 bases between. This CDR3 reads CATGSGNTIYF. CDR3 nucleotide sequence: TGTGCCACCGGCTCTGGAAACACCATATATTTT. Full variable domain (rest looked up from reference TRBV19 and TRBJ1-3): DGGITQSPKYLFRKEGQNVTLSCEQNLNHDAMYWYRQDPGQGLRLIYYSQIVNDFQKGDIAEGYSVSREKKESFPLTVTSAQKNPTAFYLCATGSGNTIYFGEGSWLTVV.

CDR3 DNA sequence: TGTGCCACCAGCAGGGAAAACCGGGACAGAACCTACGAGCAGTACTTC. Translated: CATSRENRDRTYEQYF. The chain combines TRBV15 with TRBJ2-7; 7 nucleotides match TRBD1. This CDR3 has 16 residues. Germline V CDR1 and CDR2: LNHNV, YYDKDF (reference sequence). Germline trimming cut 3 bases from V and 2 bases from J; bases unmatched to any gene: 10.

The V and J genes are TRBV20-1 and TRBJ1-3; TRBD1 is a possible D gene (6 bases). This CDR3 has 14 residues. Germline CDR1 and CDR2: DFQATT and SNEGSKA (reference sequence). The V gene lost 5 bases and the J gene lost 0 bases, with 11 bases spanning the gap. The CDR3 loop is CSALQGLSGNTIYF. In nucleotides, the CDR3 is TGCAGTGCTTTACAGGGCCTCTCTGGAAACACCATATATTTT.

The chain carries TRBV20-1 and TRBJ2-7; unclear D gene. This CDR3 has 13 amino acids. V was clipped by 3 bases and J by 1 base, with 10 bases between them. Germline lookup yields CDR1 DFQATT and CDR2 SNEGSKA (reference sequence). CDR3 sequence reads: CSASNQDSYEQYF. The CDR3, as DNA: TGCAGTGCTAGTAATCAGGATTCCTACGAGCAGTACTTC.

In this sample, this clonotype turned up a few times. This chain connects TRBV6-5 to TRBJ1-4; D remains unclear. The CDR3 extends over 15 amino acids. The germline V and J ends were trimmed by 5 bases and 7 bases, with 17 bases remaining between them. CDR1 MNHEY and CDR2 SVGAGI come from the germline V gene. Here the CDR3 DNA reads TGTGCCAGCAGTGAAGGACCAACGGTGGGTGAAAAACTGTTTTTT. It yields the protein CASSEGPTVGEKLFF.

This clonotype came up many times. This chain connects TRBV7-9 to TRBJ2-7, with D perhaps matching TRBD2 (6 bases). This CDR3 has 13 amino acids. Trimming shortened V by 6 bases and J by 3 bases, and 12 bases separated the two germline ends. Germline-derived CDR1 and CDR2 are SEHNR and FQNEAQ (reference sequence). CDR3 DNA sequence: TGTGCCAGCAGATTGGCGGGGAACTACGAGCAGTACTTC. Its translation: CASRLAGNYEQYF.

The CDR3 nucleotides read TGTGCCAGCAGTGAAAGAGACGGAGACACTGAAGCTTTCTTT. Its protein product is CASSERDGDTEAFF. The gene calls are TRBV6-5 and TRBJ1-1, with no clear D. Germline assignment: CDR1 MNHEY and CDR2 SVGAGI. CDR3 length: 14 residues. Trimming removed 5 bases from V and 3 bases from J, with 13 bases in between.

Note on this clonotype: This sequence may be a read error, since a much larger clone differs from it by one base. CDR3 nucleotide sequence: TGTGCCAGCAGTGGTTTTGGGACCCGCTATGGCTACACCTTC. Protein: CASSGFGTRYGYTF. The rearrangement links TRBV2 to TRBJ1-2; weak D call: TRBD1 (5 bases). The CDR3 consists of 14 residues. The V end lost 4 bases, the J end lost 4 bases, and 13 bases lay between the germline ends. The germline V gene encodes CDR1 SNHLY and CDR2 FYNNEI.

Details on this clonotype: Germline and junction disagree at one end, which may indicate a read error. The gene calls are TRBV11-1 and TRBJ2-6, with D perhaps given as TRBD1 or TRBD2 (6 bases each). CDR1 is SGHAT, CDR2 FQDESV, per germline (reference sequence). The CDR3 sequence is 17 residues long. The CDR3 region is CASSQLLGGMGANVLTF. For the CDR3, the DNA is TGCGCCAGCAGCCAACTTCTAGGGGGGATGGGGGCCAACGTCCTGACTTTC.

This clonotype has only a few counts. The chain carries TRBV10-3 and TRBJ1-3; no clear D. The CDR3 is made up of 14 amino acids. Germline V gene data show CDR1 as ENHRY and CDR2 as SYGVKD. V gave up 10 bases and J gave up 1 base, with 14 bases separating them. The CDR3 spells CASRSGGSGNTIYF. Written as DNA, the CDR3 is TGTGCCAGCAGGTCAGGAGGTTCTGGAAACACCATATATTTT.

This clonotype appeared a few times. The rearrangement uses TRBV10-3 and TRBJ1-6; D might be TRBD1 (5 bases). Germline assignment: CDR1 ENHRY and CDR2 SYGVKD. CDR3 length equals 15 residues. The V gene lost 10 bases and the J gene lost 2 bases, with 15 bases spanning the gap. The CDR3 nucleotides are TGTGCCAGCAGACCACAGGCGACCTATAATTCACCCCTCCACTTT. It is translated as CASRPQATYNSPLHF.

The chain carries TRBV5-6 and TRBJ2-5; the D call may be TRBD1 or TRBD2 (6 bases each). Germline lookup yields CDR1 SGHDT and CDR2 YYEEEE. The CDR3 totals 15 residues. V gave up 4 bases and J gave up 1 base, with 14 bases separating them. The CDR3 here is CASSPRSGAQETQYF. The DNA of the CDR3 is TGTGCCAGCAGCCCTCGGTCGGGGGCCCAAGAGACCCAGTACTTC.

This clonotype was seen repeatedly, ten times or more. The chain couples TRBV9 to TRBJ1-6; TRBD1 matches at 9 bases. The CDR3 length is 15 residues. Germline CDR1 is SGDLS and CDR2 is YYNGEE. V shed 4 bases, J shed 9 bases, and the junction held 8 bases outside the gene matches. In DNA form, the CDR3 reads TGTGCCAGCAGCCGGGGACAGGGCTTCTCTTCACCCCTCCACTTT. It encodes CASSRGQGFSSPLHF.

This clonotype was seen a single time. The rearrangement joins TRBV15 to TRBJ2-6; 9 bases are shared with TRBD2. CDR1 LNHNV and CDR2 YYDKDF come from the germline V gene (reference sequence). The ends lost 8 bases at V and 2 bases at J; junction bases unmatched: 4. The CDR3 consists of 15 residues. The CDR3 DNA reads TGTGCCACCGGGACTAGCAGGGCTGGGGCCAACGTCCTGACTTTC. Translation gives CATGTSRAGANVLTF.

The genes are TRBV20-1 and TRBJ1-5; weak D call: TRBD1 (6 bases). V was trimmed by 1 base and J by 3 bases, leaving 10 bases between them. The CDR3 has 14 residues. CDR1 and CDR2 (germline): DFQATT, SNEGSKA (reference sequence). In nucleotides, the CDR3 is TGCAGTGCTAGAGTAACAGGGTCCAATCAGCCCCAGCATTTT. Translating gives CSARVTGSNQPQHF.

At least ten counts were recorded for this clonotype. V and J are TRBV7-2 and TRBJ2-7, with D possibly being TRBD2 (6 bases). This CDR3 has 15 residues. V lost 4 bases and J 2 bases, leaving 15 bases between the germline ends. Germline V gene data show CDR1 as SGHTA and CDR2 as FQGNSA. The CDR3, as DNA: TGTGCCAGCAGCTCGTTACGGGGGTTACCCTACGAGCAGTACTTC. It specifies CASSSLRGLPYEQYF.

This clonotype was observed a few times. The V call is TRBV29-1, the J call TRBJ2-7, with D perhaps TRBD2 (7 bases). Germline V gives CDR1 SQVTM, CDR2 ANQGSEA. The CDR3 has 13 amino acids. V was cut by 4 bases and J by 2 bases, with 12 bases left in between. The CDR3 DNA reads TGCAGCGTTGGGGGGGGGGGCGCCTACGAGCAGTACTTC. This gives the protein CSVGGGGAYEQYF.

This clonotype has just a few counts. For the CDR3, the DNA is TGTGCCAGCAGCTTCGTCGGGGGCGCGCTCCAAGAGACCCAGTACTTC. Translated, it gives CASSFVGGALQETQYF. The genes are TRBV7-2 and TRBJ2-5; D possibly matches TRBD1 or TRBD2 (6 bases each). This CDR3 spans 16 amino acids. Looked up from germline, CDR1 is SGHTA and CDR2 is FQGNSA. Trimming shortened V by 3 bases and J by 1 base, and 15 bases separated the two germline ends.

This chain connects TRBV20-1 to TRBJ2-3, with TRBD2 matching over 11 bases. Germline values: CDR1 DFQATT, CDR2 SNEGSKA (reference sequence). V lost 6 bases, J lost 4 bases, and 12 bases stayed unmatched. This CDR3 has 16 residues. The CDR3 region is CSASTSGSGKADTQYF. CDR3 nucleotides: TGCAGTGCCTCAACTAGCGGGAGTGGCAAGGCAGATACGCAGTATTTT.

J is TRBJ1-2 and V is TRBV10-3; D is uncertain. V was cut by 10 bases and J by 4 bases, with 25 bases left in between. The CDR3 is made up of 16 amino acids. In germline, CDR1 is ENHRY, CDR2 SYGVKD. Here the CDR3 reads CASSLPSSGGIYGYTF. The CDR3 region has the DNA TGTGCCAGCAGCCTACCTTCATCCGGAGGTATCTATGGCTACACCTTC.

The count of this clonotype is one. The chain couples TRBV25-1 to TRBJ2-2, with a tentative D call TRBD2 (6 bases). The CDR3 totals 16 residues. Deletions cut 6 bases from V and 4 bases from J, with 18 bases between. CDR1 MGHDK and CDR2 SYGVNS come from the germline V gene. CDR3 nucleotide sequence: TGTGCCAGCAGCTTTAGCCAGGGAGGTGGCACCGGGGAGCTGTTTTTT. Translating gives CASSFSQGGGTGELFF. The full variable domain, with the rest looked up from reference TRBV25-1 and TRBJ2-2, is EADIYQTPRYLVIGTGKKITLECSQTMGHDKMYWYQQDPGMELHLIHYSYGVNSTEKGDLSSESTVSRIRTEHFPLTLESARPSHTSQYLCASSFSQGGGTGELFFGEGSRLTVL.